The sequence of this TCR beta chain was determined in a study of T cells in women clearing cervical HPV infection. Study-level information: Case blood drawn at lesion detection; control blood after infection cleared. HLA type stays a possible confounder, typing being limited.

The CDR3 has 15 residues. CDR1 is KGHSH and CDR2 is LQKENI in the germline V gene. To note about this clone: Its matching antigen is unknown. An end of the junction does not agree with germline; a read error may underlie this. The missing CDR3 end, 3 residues past where the read stops, is filled in from the germline J gene. Other DNA variants within this sample encode the same CDR3.

Data came from immunoSEQ multiplex PCR; TCRdb stores just in-frame clones and leaves some out. Here the sample table reports 30,000 to 45,000 clones. Study results and limitations: Repertoire richness, not evenness, was significantly elevated in CIN3+ cases versus controls. Associations may precede or follow infection; HPV-specific or memory T cells were not isolated.

The sequenced material came from blood buffy coat. The J gene is TRBJ2-5, the V gene TRBV18; 9 positions match TRBD1. The receptor was isolated from a woman between 18 and 75 years old with a cervical HPV16 infection that either progressed to CIN3+ or cleared (not recorded which). The sequenced part of the CDR3 DNA is TGTGCCAGTTCACCGGGACAGGGAATCGGAAAGACC. It translates to CASSPGQGIGKT. The CDR3 reads in full as CASSPGQGIGKTQYF.